These 22 T cell receptor beta chains were all obtained from the same sample, sequenced in a study of cytomegalovirus exposure and HLA in healthy donors. This PCR relied on a set of 60 Vbeta primers and 13 Jbeta primers. This table comes from immunoSEQ multiplex PCR, and its TCRdb copy is limited to in-frame clones, with some not included. In the table there are 75,000 to 95,000 clones, about 62% of which are singletons. The sequencing sample was made of PBMCs. These receptors were collected from a man younger than 45 in good health and CMV-seronegative.

This clone has a single count. V usage is TRBV2 and J usage is TRBJ2-5, with a possible D match to TRBD2 (5 bases). V was pared by 8 bases and J by 2 bases, with 9 bases between. This CDR3 has 12 amino acids. Germline lookup yields CDR1 SNHLY and CDR2 FYNNEI. CDR3 amino acids: CASGSVQETQYF. The CDR3 DNA sequence: TGTGCCAGCGGGAGTGTGCAAGAGACCCAGTACTTC.

This clone turned up a few times. V usage is TRBV29-1 and J usage is TRBJ1-2; possibly TRBD1 for D (5 bases). CDR1 is SQVTM and CDR2 is ANQGSEA in the germline V gene. The V end was cut by 4 bases, the J end by 3 bases, with 15 bases between. The CDR3 totals 14 residues. The CDR3 spells CSVVSQGVDYGYTF. CDR3 DNA sequence: TGCAGCGTTGTAAGTCAGGGTGTGGACTATGGCTACACCTTC.

This clone was counted a few times. This chain links TRBV7-2 with TRBJ2-5; 9 positions match TRBD2. The J segment lost 5 bases and the V segment lost 4 bases, leaving 2 bases of the junction unmatched. From germline, CDR1 is SGHTA and CDR2 FQGNSA. The CDR3 length is 13 residues. The CDR3 nucleotides read TGTGCCAGCAGCTCTGGACTAGCGGAGACCCAGTACTTC. Translated: CASSSGLAETQYF.

The rearrangement uses TRBV29-1 and TRBJ2-3; 12 bases line up with TRBD2. After removal of 3 bases from V and 1 base from J, the junction contained 2 bases not matched to a gene. This CDR3 is 15 amino acids long. Germline values: CDR1 SQVTM, CDR2 ANQGSEA. CDR3 residues: CSVDGLAGRTDTQYF. CDR3 DNA: TGCAGCGTTGATGGACTAGCGGGGCGCACAGATACGCAGTATTTT.

This clone showed up just a few times. Additional DNA sequences in this sample encode the identical CDR3. The rearrangement joins TRBV7-2 to TRBJ2-1, with 9 nucleotides matching TRBD2. V shed 2 bases, J shed 2 bases, and the junction held 7 bases outside the gene matches. Germline loops: CDR1 SGHTA, CDR2 FQGNSA. This CDR3 comprises 17 residues. Here the CDR3 reads CASSLQAGGPPYNEQFF. CDR3 DNA: TGTGCCAGCAGCTTACAGGCGGGAGGGCCTCCCTACAATGAGCAGTTCTTC.

The chain carries TRBV6-5 and TRBJ1-2, with TRBD1 identical over 7 bases. Per the germline V gene, CDR1 is MNHEY and CDR2 is SVGAGI. The J segment lost 4 bases and the V segment lost 7 bases, leaving 12 bases of the junction unmatched. This CDR3 is built from 15 residues. The CDR3, as DNA: TGTGCCAGCACCCTCGAGTCAGGGGGGTCCTATGGCTACACCTTC. Protein sequence: CASTLESGGSYGYTF.

This clone was counted between two and nine times. The gene calls are TRBV4-1 and TRBJ2-1, with 8 bases fitting TRBD2. This CDR3 is built from 16 residues. Unmatched junction bases numbered 2, after V lost 1 base and J lost 0 bases. Germline lookup yields CDR1 MGHRA and CDR2 YSYEKL. The CDR3 is CASSQVAGHSYNEQFF. The CDR3 nucleotides are TGCGCCAGCAGCCAAGTAGCGGGGCACTCCTACAATGAGCAGTTCTTC.

J is TRBJ2-5 and V is TRBV5-1; TRBD2 matches at 12 bases. J gave up 10 bases and V 4 bases, and 11 bases lay outside the gene matches. CDR1 is SGHRS and CDR2 is YFSETQ in the germline V gene. The CDR3 covers 15 residues. The CDR3 loop is CASSLQGLAGPHQYF. The CDR3 DNA sequence: TGCGCCAGCAGCCTCCAAGGACTAGCGGGGCCTCACCAGTACTTC.

The chain employs TRBV5-1 and TRBJ2-1; 7 nucleotides agree with TRBD1. This CDR3 spans 14 amino acids. The trim removed 7 bases at V and 8 bases at J, leaving 12 bases unmatched. Germline-derived CDR1 and CDR2 are SGHRS and YFSETQ. The CDR3 DNA reads TGCGCCAGCGGTACAACCGGGACAGTCGATGAGCAGTTCTTC. As protein: CASGTTGTVDEQFF.

The chain is built from TRBV7-9 and TRBJ2-3, with TRBD2 as a possible D gene (5 bases). The germline gives CDR1 SEHNR, CDR2 FQNEAQ (reference sequence). V lost 5 bases and J 1 base, leaving 10 bases between the germline ends. This CDR3 is 14 amino acids long. The chain's CDR3 is CASSPMRGTDTQYF. The CDR3 nucleotides read TGTGCCAGCAGCCCGATGCGGGGCACAGATACGCAGTATTTT.

The J gene is TRBJ2-7, the V gene TRBV4-3; 9 nucleotides line up with TRBD1. With V trimmed by 4 bases and J by 2 bases, 9 bases remained unmatched. This CDR3 is built from 16 residues. Germline loops: CDR1 LGHNA, CDR2 YSLEER. The DNA of the CDR3 is TGCGCCAGCAGCCGGGGAGGGGGGACAGGGCCCTACGAGCAGTACTTC. This sequence encodes CASSRGGGTGPYEQYF.

The rearrangement uses TRBV15 and TRBJ1-6, with 7 bases fitting TRBD1. V shed 9 bases, J shed 6 bases, and the junction held 8 bases outside the gene matches. The CDR3 covers 14 residues. Germline V gene lookup returns CDR1 LNHNV and CDR2 YYDKDF (reference sequence). In DNA, the CDR3 is TGTGCCACGCATTCGGGACAGTCTAATTCACCCCTCCACTTT. Its protein is CATHSGQSNSPLHF. Supplemented by reference TRBV15 and TRBJ1-6, the full variable domain reads DAMVIQNPRYQVTQFGKPVTLSCSQTLNHNVMYWYQQKSSQAPKLLFHYYDKDFNNEADTPDNFQSRRPNTSFCFLDIRSPGLGDTAMYLCATHSGQSNSPLHFGNGTRLTVT.

The chain combines TRBV29-1 with TRBJ2-3, with D perhaps matching TRBD2 (5 bases). Trimming took 2 bases from V and 4 from J, leaving 16 bases between them. The CDR3 has 15 amino acids. CDR1 and CDR2 (germline): SQVTM, ANQGSEA. In DNA, the CDR3 is TGCAGCGTTGAAAGGGCGGGTTTGGGGTCAGATACGCAGTATTTT. The encoded protein is CSVERAGLGSDTQYF.

This clone was seen only a few times. V usage is TRBV2 and J usage is TRBJ1-5; TRBD1 aligns across 7 bases. The CDR3 has 15 amino acids. V lost 6 bases, J lost 4 bases, and 9 bases stayed unmatched. Germline loops: CDR1 SNHLY, CDR2 FYNNEI. The DNA for the CDR3 is TGTGCCAGCAGCCTCGGACAGGCGGGGAATCAGCCCCAGCATTTT. It codes for CASSLGQAGNQPQHF.

This chain links TRBV7-3 with TRBJ2-7; the D is unclear. CDR3 length: 11 residues. Germline-derived CDR1 and CDR2 are SGHTA and FQGTGA. V was clipped by 6 bases and J by 3 bases, with 6 bases between them. The CDR3 reads CASRSDYEQYF. CDR3 DNA: TGTGCCAGCAGGAGCGACTACGAGCAGTACTTC.

The genes are TRBV11-1 and TRBJ2-7, with TRBD2 as a possible D gene (6 bases). The germline V and J ends were trimmed by 2 bases and 2 bases, with 10 bases remaining between them. The CDR3 is 14 residues long. Germline CDR1 is SGHAT and CDR2 is FQDESV (reference sequence). The CDR3 sequence: CASSLPGAPYEQYF. The CDR3 DNA reads TGTGCCAGCAGCTTACCGGGAGCCCCCTACGAGCAGTACTTC.

J is TRBJ1-6 and V is TRBV18; D unclear. Trimming stripped 3 bases from V and 0 bases from J, with 9 bases between. Germline CDR1 and CDR2: KGHSH and LQKENI. The CDR3 has 16 amino acids. The CDR3 nucleotides read TGTGCCAGCTCACCGCTATCGAGCTCCTATAATTCACCCCTCCACTTT. Protein sequence: CASSPLSSSYNSPLHF.

In the case of this clone: The sample carries other DNA sequences with the same CDR3. The V call is TRBV9, the J call TRBJ2-7, with 9 bases identical to TRBD2. Unmatched junction bases numbered 4, after V lost 2 bases and J lost 4 bases. The germline CDR1 and CDR2 sequences are SGDLS and YYNGEE. The CDR3 has 14 amino acids. CDR3: CASSVTLAGYEQYF. The DNA of the CDR3 is TGTGCCAGCAGCGTTACACTAGCGGGTTACGAGCAGTACTTC.

Remarks on this clone: Germline is not matched at one junction end, which may reflect a read error. The chain links TRBV7-9 to TRBJ2-1; D is uncertain. The CDR3 consists of 15 residues. From germline, CDR1 is SEHNR and CDR2 FQNEAQ (reference sequence). The CDR3 loop is CSSSLLSGSYNEQFF. CDR3 sequence (DNA): TGTTCCAGCAGCTTACTATCCGGCTCCTACAATGAGCAGTTCTTC.

This clone turned up a few times. V and J are TRBV28 and TRBJ1-2; no clear D. V lost 2 bases, J lost 5 bases, and 6 bases lay in between. This CDR3 region has 12 residues. CDR1 is MDHEN and CDR2 is SYDVKM in the germline V gene. The CDR3 reads CASSLMEYGYTF. In DNA, the CDR3 is TGTGCCAGCAGTTTAATGGAGTATGGCTACACCTTC.

This chain uses TRBV29-1 with TRBJ2-7, with 9 bases fitting TRBD1. Germline CDR1 reads SQVTM; CDR2 reads ANQGSEA. The CDR3 has 15 residues. V lost 5 bases and J lost 3; bases outside the gene matches: 11. The CDR3: CSVYTGTGNFYEQYF. The CDR3 region has the DNA TGCAGCGTTTATACCGGGACAGGGAACTTCTACGAGCAGTACTTC.

V is TRBV4-2 and J is TRBJ2-5; 10 bases are shared with TRBD2. V was clipped by 2 bases and J by 5 bases; unmatched bases: 8. The CDR3 covers 16 residues. Per germline, CDR1 LGHNA and CDR2 YNFKEQ. CDR3 protein: CASSQSGTSEVETQYF. The CDR3 coding sequence is TGTGCCAGCAGCCAATCGGGGACTAGCGAGGTGGAGACCCAGTACTTC.